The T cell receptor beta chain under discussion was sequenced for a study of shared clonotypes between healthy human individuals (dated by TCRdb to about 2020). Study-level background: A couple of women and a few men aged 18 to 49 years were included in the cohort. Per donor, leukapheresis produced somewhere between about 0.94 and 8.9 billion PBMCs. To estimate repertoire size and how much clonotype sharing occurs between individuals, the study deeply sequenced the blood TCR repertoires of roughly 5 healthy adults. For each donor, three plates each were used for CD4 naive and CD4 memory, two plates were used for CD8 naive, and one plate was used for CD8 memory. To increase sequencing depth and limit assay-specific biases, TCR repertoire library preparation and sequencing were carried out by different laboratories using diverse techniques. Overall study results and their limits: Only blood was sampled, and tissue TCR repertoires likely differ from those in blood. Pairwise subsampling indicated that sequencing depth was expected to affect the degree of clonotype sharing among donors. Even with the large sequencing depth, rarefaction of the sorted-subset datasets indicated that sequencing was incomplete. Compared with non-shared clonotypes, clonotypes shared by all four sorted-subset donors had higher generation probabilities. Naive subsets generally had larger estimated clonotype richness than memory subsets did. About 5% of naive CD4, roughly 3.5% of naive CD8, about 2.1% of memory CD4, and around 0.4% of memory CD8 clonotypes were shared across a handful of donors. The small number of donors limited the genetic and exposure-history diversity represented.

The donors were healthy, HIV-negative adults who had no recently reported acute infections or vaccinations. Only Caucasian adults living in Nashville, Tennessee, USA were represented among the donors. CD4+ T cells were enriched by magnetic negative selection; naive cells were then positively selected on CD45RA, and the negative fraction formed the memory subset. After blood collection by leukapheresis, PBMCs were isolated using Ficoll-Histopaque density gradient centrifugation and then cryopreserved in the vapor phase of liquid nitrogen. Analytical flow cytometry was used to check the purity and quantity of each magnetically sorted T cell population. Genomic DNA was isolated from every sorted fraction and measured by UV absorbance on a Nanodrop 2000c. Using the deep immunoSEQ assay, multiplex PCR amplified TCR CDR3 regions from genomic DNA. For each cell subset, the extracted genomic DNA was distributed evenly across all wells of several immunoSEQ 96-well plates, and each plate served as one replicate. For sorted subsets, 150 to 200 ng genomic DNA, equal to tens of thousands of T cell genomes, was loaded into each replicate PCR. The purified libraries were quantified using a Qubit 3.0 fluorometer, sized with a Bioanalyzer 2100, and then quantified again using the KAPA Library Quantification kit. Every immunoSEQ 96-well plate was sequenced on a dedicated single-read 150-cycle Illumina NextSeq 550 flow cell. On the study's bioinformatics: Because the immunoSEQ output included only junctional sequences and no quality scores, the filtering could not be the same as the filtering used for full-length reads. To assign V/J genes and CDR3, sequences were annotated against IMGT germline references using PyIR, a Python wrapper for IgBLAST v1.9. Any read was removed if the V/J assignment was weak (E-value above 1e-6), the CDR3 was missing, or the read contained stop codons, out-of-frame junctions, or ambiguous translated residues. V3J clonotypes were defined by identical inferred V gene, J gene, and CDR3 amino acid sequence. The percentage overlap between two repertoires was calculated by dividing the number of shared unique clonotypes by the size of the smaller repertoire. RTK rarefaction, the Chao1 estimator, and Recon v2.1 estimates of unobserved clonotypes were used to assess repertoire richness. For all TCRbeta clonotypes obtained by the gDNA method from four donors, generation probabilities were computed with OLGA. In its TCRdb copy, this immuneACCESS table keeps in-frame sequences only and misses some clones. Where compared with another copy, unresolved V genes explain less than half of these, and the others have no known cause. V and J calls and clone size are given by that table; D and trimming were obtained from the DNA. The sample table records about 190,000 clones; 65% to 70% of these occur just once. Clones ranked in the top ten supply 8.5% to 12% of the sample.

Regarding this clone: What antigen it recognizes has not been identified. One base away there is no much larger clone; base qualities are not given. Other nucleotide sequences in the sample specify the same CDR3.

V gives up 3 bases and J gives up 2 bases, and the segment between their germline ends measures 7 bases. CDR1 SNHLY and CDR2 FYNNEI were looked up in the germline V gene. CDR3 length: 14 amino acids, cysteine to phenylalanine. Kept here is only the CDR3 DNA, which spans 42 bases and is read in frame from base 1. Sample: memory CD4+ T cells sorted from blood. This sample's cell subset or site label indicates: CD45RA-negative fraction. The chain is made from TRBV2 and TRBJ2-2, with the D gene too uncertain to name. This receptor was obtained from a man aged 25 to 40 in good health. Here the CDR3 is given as CASSETSNTGELFF. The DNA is TGTGCCAGCAGTGAGACCAGTAACACCGGGGAGCTGTTTTTT.